This T cell receptor (beta chain) originates from a study of response to subunit inactivated influenza vaccine (dated by TCRdb to the late 2010s). With respect to the entire study: To follow how T cells responded to a trivalent subunit inactivated influenza vaccine, the researchers relied on deep quantitative profiling of the T cell receptor repertoire. On the study overall, not on this receptor specifically: According to the authors, only a limited number of new T cells may be recruited by each seasonal influenza vaccination.

Inclusive of the bounding cysteine and phenylalanine, the CDR3 is 15 residues long. Only the CDR3 region is kept as DNA, spanning 45 bases read in frame from base 1. Unmatched junction bases come to 7, with V trimmed by 5 bases and J by 4 bases. From a lookup of the germline V gene (reference sequence), CDR1 and CDR2 are DFQATT and SNEGSKA. Receptor amplification or capture employed RT-PCR. TCRdb names Illumina HiSeq 2500 as the instrument used. Clones were called with MiXCR by TCRdb after fastp trimmed the public reads at Q25, and only in-frame beta chains were retained. Entries are consolidated by CDR3 protein sequence, retaining the most common genes and DNA. The sample table contains 500,000 to 550,000 distinct CDR3 sequences; only one count was recorded for approximately 7.8% of them. Around 12% of the sample comes from the top ten. This clonotype occurred a few times. What this receptor recognizes is not known. Base quality data are lacking; no much larger clone is found one base away.

The source material was PBMCs from blood, sampled around 2 years after vaccination. This receptor chain uses TRBV20-1 and TRBJ2-3, and TRBD2 aligns with 12 junction nucleotides. The clonotype was recovered from a man aged 45-69 years who received an inactivated influenza vaccine. Donor details come from another sample of the same person, matched by shared clones. The nucleotides read TGCAGTGCTGTCGCTAGCGGGGGGGCCCCAGATACGCAGTATTTT. It is translated as CSAVASGGAPDTQYF.